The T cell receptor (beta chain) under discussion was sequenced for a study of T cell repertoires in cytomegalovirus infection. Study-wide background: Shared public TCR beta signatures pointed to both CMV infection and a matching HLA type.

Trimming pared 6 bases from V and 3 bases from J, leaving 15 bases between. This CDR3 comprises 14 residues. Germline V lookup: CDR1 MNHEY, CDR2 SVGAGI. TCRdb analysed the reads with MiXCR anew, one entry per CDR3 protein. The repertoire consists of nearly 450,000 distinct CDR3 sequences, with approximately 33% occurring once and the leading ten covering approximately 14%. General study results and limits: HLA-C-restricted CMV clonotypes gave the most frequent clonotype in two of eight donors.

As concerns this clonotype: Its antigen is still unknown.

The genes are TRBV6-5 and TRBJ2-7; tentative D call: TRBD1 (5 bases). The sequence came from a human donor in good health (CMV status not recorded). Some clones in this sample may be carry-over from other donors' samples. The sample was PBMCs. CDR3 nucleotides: TGTGCCAGCAGACCCTCGCAGGGAATCTACGAGCAGTACTTC. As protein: CASRPSQGIYEQYF.